The 26 T cell receptor beta chains presented below share a single source sample, sequenced in a study of vaccination and CD4 T cells after COVID-19. No antigen has been assigned to these receptors. Treatment: approximately 9-day PBMC culture with coronavirus spike peptide pools or control peptides (ViraFEST assay). Cultured CD4+ T-cell DNA underwent Oncomine TCR Beta short-read sequencing. Using its own MiXCR run on the PCR reads, TCRdb lists one record per CDR3 protein. The sample has approximately 12,000 distinct CDR3 sequences, roughly two thirds seen once. Input material: CD4+ T cells from blood, cultured in vitro. The origin of the receptors is a human donor who had recovered from COVID-19.

The rearrangement links TRBV27 to TRBJ2-1, with D possibly being TRBD2 (6 bases). There are 14 residues in the CDR3. Trimming removed 8 bases at V and 2 bases at J, with 13 bases between. Germline CDR1 is MNHEY and CDR2 is SMNVEV (reference sequence). This CDR3 is CASVRLGTYNEQFF. The CDR3 DNA reads TGTGCCAGCGTTAGACTAGGAACCTACAATGAGCAGTTCTTC.

The chain has TRBV7-2 and TRBJ1-3; tentative D call: TRBD1 (5 bases). This CDR3 has 15 residues. Looked up from germline, CDR1 is SGHTA and CDR2 is FQGNSA. V was cut by 4 bases and J by 1 base, with 11 bases left in between. The CDR3 DNA sequence: TGTGCCAGCAGCTCCACGGGGGATTCTGGAAACACCATATATTTT. It is translated as CASSSTGDSGNTIYF. Together with reference TRBV7-2 and TRBJ1-3, the CDR3 gives the full variable domain: GAGVSQSPSNKVTEKGKDVELRCDPISGHTALYWYRQSLGQGLEFLIYFQGNSAPDKSGLPSDRFSAERTGGSVSTLTIQRTQQEDSAVYLCASSSTGDSGNTIYFGEGSWLTVV.

V and J are TRBV7-9 and TRBJ1-4, with 7 bases lining up with TRBD1. The CDR3 loop spans 14 amino acids. V was pared by 3 bases and J by 8 bases, with 6 bases of the junction left unmatched. CDR1 SEHNR and CDR2 FQNEAQ come from the germline V gene (reference sequence). CDR3 bases: TGTGCCAGCAGCTTCCCAGGGGGAGGCGAAAAACTGTTTTTT. It specifies CASSFPGGGEKLFF. The complete variable domain, with remaining parts taken from reference TRBV7-9 and TRBJ1-4, reads DTGVSQNPRHKITKRGQNVTFRCDPISEHNRLYWYRQTLGQGPEFLTYFQNEAQLEKSRLLSDRFSAERPKGSFSTLEIQRTEQGDSAMYLCASSFPGGGEKLFFGSGTQLSVL.

There are a few counts of this clonotype. The chain employs TRBV6-4 and TRBJ2-2, with a possible D match to TRBD2 (6 bases). Trimming left V 5 bases short and J 0 bases short, with 7 bases between. Germline CDR1 MRHNA, CDR2 SNTAGT. The CDR3 length is 14 residues. This CDR3 reads CASSRGSNTGELFF. For the CDR3, the DNA is TGTGCCAGCAGTCGGGGGTCGAACACCGGGGAGCTGTTTTTT.

The chain couples TRBV19 to TRBJ1-2; D may be TRBD1 (6 bases). The germline V gene encodes CDR1 LNHDA and CDR2 SQIVND (reference sequence). The CDR3 spans 15 residues. The ends were cut back, 1 base at V and 3 bases at J, with 12 bases in the middle. The CDR3 DNA reads TGTGCCAGTAGTATAGTCCAGGGGTTGGACTATGGCTACACCTTC. This translates into CASSIVQGLDYGYTF.

This clonotype was counted between two and nine times. This rearrangement joins TRBV6-1 to TRBJ1-6, with 7 bases identical to TRBD1. Germline assignment: CDR1 MNHNS and CDR2 SASEGT. With V trimmed by 7 bases and J by 5 bases, 8 bases remained unmatched. The length of the CDR3 is 15 residues. The CDR3 coding sequence is TGTGCCAGCACCTACGACAGGGCGAATAATTCACCCCTCCACTTT. Translating it yields CASTYDRANNSPLHF.

The rearrangement joins TRBV7-3 to TRBJ1-1; D is unresolved. The V and J ends lost 5 bases and 4 bases respectively, with 11 bases between them. Germline V gene sequence: CDR1 SGHTA, CDR2 FQGTGA. CDR3 size: 13 residues. The chain's CDR3 is CASSTQAGTEAFF. CDR3 nucleotides: TGTGCCAGCAGCACCCAAGCCGGCACTGAAGCTTTCTTT.

This chain uses TRBV6-1 with TRBJ1-2, with D unresolved. This CDR3 is 14 amino acids long. V gave up 6 bases and J gave up 4 bases, with 15 bases separating them. Per the germline V gene, CDR1 is MNHNS and CDR2 is SASEGT. CDR3 region: CASRASPAIYGYTF. The CDR3 nucleotides are TGTGCCAGCAGGGCTAGCCCCGCCATCTATGGCTACACCTTC.

The chain combines TRBV5-4 with TRBJ1-1; D is perhaps TRBD1 (6 bases). The CDR3 spans 14 residues. Between the trimmed V and J ends, which lost 6 bases and 5 bases, there was a span of 17 bases. Germline V lookup: CDR1 SGHNT, CDR2 YYREEE (reference sequence). CDR3 amino acids: CASNAWGRGTEAFF. The CDR3 DNA is TGTGCCAGCAACGCTTGGGGTAGGGGGACTGAAGCTTTCTTT.

This rearrangement joins TRBV2 to TRBJ2-5; D unclear. Between the trimmed V and J ends, which lost 3 bases and 7 bases, there was a span of 15 bases. This CDR3 spans 14 amino acids. CDR1 is SNHLY, CDR2 FYNNEI, per germline. The CDR3 nucleotides read TGTGCCAGCAGTGAGGGGTGGGCTGAGGCGACCCAGTACTTC. Translation gives CASSEGWAEATQYF.

CDR3 region: CASSYGVGEQYF. As DNA, the CDR3 is TGTGCCAGCAGTTACGGGGTTGGCGAGCAGTACTTC. This sequence joins TRBV6-2 or TRBV6-3 and TRBJ2-7; D uncertain. V was pared by 2 bases and J by 6 bases, with 8 bases between. Germline V gene data show CDR1 as MNHEY and CDR2 as SVGEGT. The CDR3 contains 12 residues.

The chain uses TRBV11-1 and TRBJ2-7; 7 nucleotides match TRBD1. Germline V gene lookup returns CDR1 SGHAT and CDR2 FQDESV (reference sequence). The junction had 3 bases not matched to a gene; V was cut back by 2 bases and J by 2 bases. The CDR3 totals 14 residues. CDR3 in DNA: TGTGCCAGCAGCTTAACTACAGGGGCCTACGAGCAGTACTTC. Translation gives CASSLTTGAYEQYF.

The chain carries TRBV24-1 and TRBJ2-7; the D gene is possibly TRBD1 (6 bases). Germline CDR1 reads KGHDR; CDR2 reads SFDVKD. Trimming removed 3 bases at V and 1 base at J, with 9 bases between. The CDR3 extends over 14 amino acids. The CDR3 DNA sequence: TGTGCCACCAGTGATCCCGGGACATCCTACGAGCAGTACTTC. It yields the protein CATSDPGTSYEQYF.

This chain joins TRBV27 and TRBJ1-1, with 7 bases aligning to TRBD1. V trimming: 4 bases; J trimming: 0 bases; junction bases outside the gene matches: 5. This CDR3 contains 15 residues. Germline V gene data show CDR1 as MNHEY and CDR2 as SMNVEV (reference sequence). CDR3: CASSSPGQLNTEAFF. CDR3 coding DNA: TGTGCCAGCAGTTCCCCGGGACAGCTGAACACTGAAGCTTTCTTT.

A note on this clonotype: Germline is not matched at one junction end, which may reflect a read error. The CDR3 DNA follows: TGTGCCAGCAGCTTAGGGGGGTTGCAGGCTCATCCCTTC. The encoded protein is CASSLGGLQAHPF. The chain carries TRBV11-2 and TRBJ1-2; TRBD1 is a possible D gene (5 bases). Germline assignment: CDR1 SGHAT and CDR2 FQNNGV. The CDR3 consists of 13 residues.

The V call is TRBV20-1, the J call TRBJ1-1; D possibly corresponds to TRBD1 (6 bases). Germline V lookup: CDR1 DFQATT, CDR2 SNEGSKA (reference sequence). This CDR3 has 16 amino acids. The V gene lost 2 bases and the J gene lost 0 bases, with 16 bases spanning the gap. This chain's CDR3 is CSARRVSGTMNTEAFF. The CDR3 nucleotides are TGCAGTGCTAGACGGGTGTCGGGGACAATGAACACTGAAGCTTTCTTT.

With regard to this clonotype: Germline and junction disagree at one end, which may indicate a read error. The gene calls are TRBV9 and TRBJ1-5, with 8 bases matching TRBD1. Per germline, CDR1 SGDLS and CDR2 YYNGEE. The CDR3 is made up of 14 amino acids. As DNA, the CDR3 is TGTGCCAGCAGCGCGGGGACAGGCAATCGGCCCCAGCATTTT. It encodes CASSAGTGNRPQHF. Full variable domain (missing parts from reference TRBV9 and TRBJ1-5): DSGVTQTPKHLITATGQRVTLRCSPRSGDLSVYWYQQSLDQGLQFLIQYYNGEERAKGNILERFSAQQFPDLHSELNLSSLELGDSALYFCASSAGTGNRPQHFGDGTRLSIL.

V usage is TRBV27 and J usage is TRBJ2-2, with 8 bases that match TRBD1. Germline V lookup: CDR1 MNHEY, CDR2 SMNVEV (reference sequence). The CDR3 is 16 amino acids. Trimming removed 6 bases from V and 1 base from J; junction bases left unmatched: 7. CDR3 amino acids: CASRHRQGRNTGELFF. The CDR3 nucleotides read TGTGCCAGCAGGCATAGACAGGGGAGGAACACCGGGGAGCTGTTTTTT.

This clonotype was detected once. The chain combines TRBV27 with TRBJ1-2; the D gene is possibly TRBD1 (6 bases). Germline CDR1 MNHEY, CDR2 SMNVEV (reference sequence). This CDR3 comprises 13 residues. Trimming cost V 3 bases and J 8 bases, with 13 bases left between them. CDR3 DNA: TGTGCCAGCAGTTTCCAGGGGAATCAAGGCTACACCTTC. Its protein is CASSFQGNQGYTF.

This clonotype has a handful of counts. The rearrangement links TRBV12-3 or TRBV12-4 to TRBJ1-1; D not certain. V gave up 3 bases and J gave up 1 base, with 3 bases separating them. The CDR3 spans 12 residues. DNA of the CDR3: TGTGCCAGCAGTTTTGGGAACACTGAAGCTTTCTTT. As protein: CASSFGNTEAFF.

The CDR3 protein is CSAPGTGNSPLHF. The CDR3 nucleotides are TGCAGTGCTCCCGGGACAGGGAATTCACCCCTCCACTTT. This sequence joins TRBV20-1 and TRBJ1-6; TRBD1 aligns across 9 bases. Germline values: CDR1 DFQATT, CDR2 SNEGSKA (reference sequence). V shed 5 bases, J shed 7 bases, and the junction held 3 bases outside the gene matches. The CDR3 has 13 amino acids.

V and J are TRBV10-1 and TRBJ1-2; no clear D gene. Trimming cost V 3 bases and J 2 bases, with 10 bases left between them. The CDR3 runs 14 residues. The germline V gene has CDR1 WNHNN and CDR2 SYGVQD (reference sequence). The CDR3 loop reads CASSEKGRNYGYTF. In nucleotides, the CDR3 is TGCGCCAGCAGTGAAAAAGGTCGGAACTATGGCTACACCTTC.

This chain joins TRBV2 and TRBJ2-4; D gene unclear. Trimming cost V 1 base and J 7 bases, with 8 bases left between them. The germline V gene encodes CDR1 SNHLY and CDR2 FYNNEI. The CDR3 totals 13 residues. CDR3 nucleotide sequence: TGTGCCAGCAGTGAAGATCGGGTTAACATTCAGTACTTC. This codes for CASSEDRVNIQYF.

This clonotype appeared a few times. The chain recombines TRBV28 with TRBJ1-5, with a weak D call TRBD1 (6 bases). Looked up from germline, CDR1 is MDHEN and CDR2 is SYDVKM. The CDR3 loop spans 15 amino acids. Deletions cut 8 bases from V and 6 bases from J, with 20 bases between. CDR3 region: CASRIGGAGGQPQHF. DNA for the CDR3: TGTGCCAGCCGAATCGGGGGGGCAGGCGGTCAGCCCCAGCATTTT.

The chain carries TRBV6-2 or TRBV6-3 and TRBJ1-2; TRBD1 is a possible D gene (6 bases). Trimming left V 6 bases short and J 8 bases short, with 22 bases between. This CDR3 spans 15 amino acids. Germline V gene lookup returns CDR1 MNHEY and CDR2 SVGEGT. CDR3 coding DNA: TGTGCCAGCAGCCCAGCGTCGGACAGACGGGGGGGCTACACCTTC. Its translation: CASSPASDRRGGYTF.

V and J are TRBV6-1 and TRBJ1-1; tentative D call: TRBD1 (6 bases). The germline V gene encodes CDR1 MNHNS and CDR2 SASEGT. V was clipped by 4 bases and J by 5 bases, with 20 bases between them. The CDR3 runs 16 residues. This CDR3 reads CASSGVFGGRGTEAFF. In DNA, the CDR3 is TGTGCCAGCAGTGGAGTGTTCGGGGGGCGTGGGACTGAAGCTTTCTTT.